This T cell receptor (beta chain) was identified during a study of blood T cells in healthy people across ages. Germline V CDR1 and CDR2: SGHDN, FVKESK. The CDR3 loop spans 13 amino acids. Trimming took 4 bases from V and 5 from J, leaving 11 bases between them. Primers used in a second PCR of about 6 to 11 cycles were a sample-barcoded 5' primer and a J-beta primer mix. TCRdb reanalysed the 5' RACE reads using MiXCR and keeps one entry per CDR3 protein. The sample carries some 1.8 million distinct CDR3 sequences, about two fifths recorded once. This clonotype was recorded once. The J gene is TRBJ1-2, the V gene TRBV14; D is undetermined. This receptor was identified in a human donor in good health. Sequenced sample: blood. In DNA form, the CDR3 reads TGTGCCAGCAGCCTCAGCTACCCTTATGGCTACACCTTC. Translated, it gives CASSLSYPYGYTF.